This TCR beta chain was documented in a study of beta chain features in type 1 diabetes. Turning to the study itself: Patients and healthy donors were similar in age, gender and cell yields. Study-wide points: Shorter TCRB CDR3s, moderately but significantly so, marked every one of the four CD4+ subsets in Type 1 diabetes patients.

By way of CD45RO/CCR7/CD25/CD127/CD95/CD27, the CD4+ regulatory, stem cell-like memory, central memory and naive cells were sorted. V shed 5 bases and J 13 bases; nucleotides not matched to a gene: 13. The CDR3 runs 14 residues. Germline V lookup: CDR1 MNHEY, CDR2 SVGAGI. With regard to this clone: Its target is not known.

Isolated RNA was reverse transcribed in full, so expressed TCRB transcripts were sequenced. TCRdb's table, derived via immunoSEQ multiplex PCR, lists solely in-frame clones and lacks some. The sample lists around 130,000 clones, around 9% occurring once. V is TRBV6-5 and J is TRBJ1-4, with 7 bases that match TRBD1. The sequence was collected from a man aged 30 to 45 with type 1 diabetes. Source material: central memory CD4+ T cells from blood. CDR3 region: CASSNDRDGSVLFF. The CDR3 coding sequence is TGTGCCAGCAGTAATGACAGGGATGGGTCTGTACTGTTTTTT.